This T cell receptor (beta chain) was captured in a study of T cells after yellow fever vaccination. Notes on the study in general: Reappearance after the booster was seen for most primary-vaccination clones, at about 95% CD4 and more than 80% CD8. Contamination by abundant bulk-population clonotypes could be present in FACS-sorted repertoires.

This clonotype was seen only a few times. Its antigen remains unidentified. TCR cDNA was made by 5'RACE template switching, adding a universal primer site and UMIs. From the 5' RACE reads, TCRdb called clonotypes with MiXCR, one entry per CDR3 protein. In the table there are 300,000 to 400,000 distinct CDR3 sequences, roughly 10% of which are singletons. Sequenced material: CD4+ T cells sorted from PBMCs, taken 45 days after the yellow fever booster vaccination. The source of this sequence is a man aged 18-30 years who received the YFV17D yellow fever vaccine.

DNA of the CDR3: TGTGCCAGCAGCCCCCGGGCTAGCGGGGGGGCTGGGGCCAACGTCCTGACTTTC. It codes for CASSPRASGGAGANVLTF. J is TRBJ2-6 and V is TRBV9; 12 bases are a match to TRBD2. The CDR3 has 18 amino acids. Germline V lookup: CDR1 SGDLS, CDR2 YYNGEE. J lost 2 bases, V lost 4 bases, and 7 bases had no gene match.